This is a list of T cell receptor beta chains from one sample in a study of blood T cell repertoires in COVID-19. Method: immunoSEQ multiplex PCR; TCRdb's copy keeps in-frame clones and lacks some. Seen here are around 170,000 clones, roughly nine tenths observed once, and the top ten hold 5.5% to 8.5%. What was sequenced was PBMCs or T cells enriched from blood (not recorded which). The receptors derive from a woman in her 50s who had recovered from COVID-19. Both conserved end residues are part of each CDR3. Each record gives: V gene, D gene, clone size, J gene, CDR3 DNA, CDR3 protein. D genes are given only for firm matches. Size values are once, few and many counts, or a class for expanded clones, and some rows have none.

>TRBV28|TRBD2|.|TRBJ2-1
TGTGCCAGCAGGGGGACTAGCGGGAGCGATTCCTACAATGAGCAGTTCTTC
CASRGTSGSDSYNEQFF
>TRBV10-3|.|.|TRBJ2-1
TGTGCCATCAGTGAGTCGACAGGGAGGTCCTACAATGAGCAGTTCTTC
CAISESTGRSYNEQFF
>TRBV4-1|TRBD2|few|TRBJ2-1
TGCGCCAGCAGCCAAGGGGAGGGCGGGAGTGACGGGAGGCCAATGGGGCAGTTCTTC
CASSQGEGGSDGRPMGQFF
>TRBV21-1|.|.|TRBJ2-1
TGTGCCACCCCGGGACTCCAGTACAATGAGCAGTTCTTC
CATPGLQYNEQFF
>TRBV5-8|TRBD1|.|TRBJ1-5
TGTGCCAGCAGCTTGGAGGGGGCCAAAGGTCAGCCCCAGCATTTT
CASSLEGAKGQPQHF
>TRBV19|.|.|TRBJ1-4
TGTGCCAGTACCCACATCCCGCAGGGTGGAGAAAAACTGTTTTTT
CASTHIPQGGEKLFF
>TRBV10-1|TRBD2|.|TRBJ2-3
TGCGCCAGCAGTGACCTCTTTACGGGGAGGGTCACAGATACGCAGTATTTT
CASSDLFTGRVTDTQYF
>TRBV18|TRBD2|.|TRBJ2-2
TGTGCCAGCTCCATCCCTAGCGGGAGCAACACCGGGGAGCTGTTTTTT
CASSIPSGSNTGELFF
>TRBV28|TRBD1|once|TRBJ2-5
TGTGCCAGCAGTGCCGGACAGGGAACAGGGGAGACCCAGTACTTC
CASSAGQGTGETQYF
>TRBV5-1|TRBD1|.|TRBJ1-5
TGCGCCAGCAGCTTCGGGGACAGCAGCAATCAGCCCCAGCATTTT
CASSFGDSSNQPQHF
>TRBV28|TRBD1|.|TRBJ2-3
TGTGCCAGCAGGCCAGGGACAGGCAAGTCAGCAGATACGCAGTATTTT
CASRPGTGKSADTQYF
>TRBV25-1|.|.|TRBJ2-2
TGTGCCAGCAGCCATTCTTTCGCAGGGTACACCGGGGAGCTGTTTTTT
CASSHSFAGYTGELFF
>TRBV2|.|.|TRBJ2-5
TGTGCCAGCAGTGCGCGGGAGACCCAGTACTTC
CASSARETQYF
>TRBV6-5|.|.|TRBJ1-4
TGTGCCAGCAGTTACGGTCCGCGGAATGAAAAACTGTTTTTT
CASSYGPRNEKLFF
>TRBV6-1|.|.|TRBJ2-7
TGTGCCAGCAGTGAATTCCCTAGAGATCGCTACGAGCAGTACTTC
CASSEFPRDRYEQYF
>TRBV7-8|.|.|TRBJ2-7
TGTGCCAGCAGCCCCCCACTAGGAACCTACGAGCAGTACTTC
CASSPPLGTYEQYF
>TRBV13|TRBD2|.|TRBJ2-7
TGTGCCAGCAGCCGCGGACTAGCGGGACTCTACGAGCAGTACTTC
CASSRGLAGLYEQYF
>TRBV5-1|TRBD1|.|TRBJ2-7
TGCGCCAGCAGCTCACCGGACAGGGCGAACTACGAGCAGTACTTC
CASSSPDRANYEQYF
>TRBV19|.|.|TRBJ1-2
TGTGCCAGTAGTATAGTAGCAGGGGTAGACTATGGCTACACCTTC
CASSIVAGVDYGYTF
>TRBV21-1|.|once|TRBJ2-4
TGTGCCAGCAGCAAAGGGAGGCTAGCGGGAGGTGCCAAAAACATTCAGTACTTC
CASSKGRLAGGAKNIQYF
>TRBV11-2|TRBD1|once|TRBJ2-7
TGTGCCAGCAGCTCAGACAGGGCAGCCCCCTACGAGCAGTACTTC
CASSSDRAAPYEQYF
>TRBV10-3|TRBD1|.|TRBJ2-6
TGTGCCATCAGTGGACAGGGGAACTCTGGGGCCAACGTCCTGACTTTC
CAISGQGNSGANVLTF
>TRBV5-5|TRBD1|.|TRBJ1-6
TGTGCCAGCAGCCTCACTATGGGACAGAAATCCCACTCCTATAATTCACCCCTCCACTTT
CASSLTMGQKSHSYNSPLHF
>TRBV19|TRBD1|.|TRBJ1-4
TGTGCCAGTACAGAACTGGGACAGGGGCGTGAAAAACTGTTTTTT
CASTELGQGREKLFF
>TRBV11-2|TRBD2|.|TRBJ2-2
TGTGCCAGCAGGCGGACTAGCGGGAATCCCACCGGGGAGCTGTTTTTT
CASRRTSGNPTGELFF
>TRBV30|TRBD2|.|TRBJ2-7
TGTGCCTGGATAGCGGGAGGGCCTGAGCAGTACTTC
CAWIAGGPEQYF
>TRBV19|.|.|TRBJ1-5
TGTGCCAGTAACGGGGAGATGAGCAATCAGCCCCAGCATTTT
CASNGEMSNQPQHF
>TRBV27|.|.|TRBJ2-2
TGTGCCAGCAGTTTATCTAACTTCTACACCGGGGAGCTGTTTTTT
CASSLSNFYTGELFF